These 21 T cell receptor beta chains were sequenced from one sample in a study of metastatic and nonmetastatic thyroid tumors. TCRdb reprocessed the PCR reads using MiXCR. This sample has some 16,000 clones, with approximately 12% found just once. Ahead of thyroid surgery, no patient had received treatment of any kind. Sequenced input: tumor tissue. The receptors originated from a female donor with papillary thyroid cancer or a benign thyroid nodule (not recorded which). Some clones in this sample may be carry-over from other donors' samples.

This clone is medium-sized by share. The V call is TRBV20-1, the J call TRBJ1-1, with TRBD1 matching over 7 bases. Germline CDR1 is DFQATT and CDR2 is SNEGSKA (reference sequence). The V gene end was trimmed by 7 bases and the J gene end by 1 base; junction bases not matched to a gene: 9. The CDR3 spans 14 residues. CDR3 sequence reads: CSVSRGQQNTEAFF. The CDR3 DNA sequence: TGCAGTGTTTCCAGGGGACAGCAGAACACTGAAGCTTTCTTT.

This clone was counted ten times or more. The V gene is TRBV9, the J gene TRBJ2-3; D is possibly TRBD1 (6 bases). Deletions cut 0 bases from V and 0 bases from J, with 8 bases between. Germline CDR1 and CDR2: SGDLS and YYNGEE. The CDR3 is made up of 15 amino acids. CDR3 coding DNA: TGTGCCAGCAGCGTAGGGGGGCCCAGCACAGATACGCAGTATTTT. It is translated as CASSVGGPSTDTQYF. Together with reference TRBV9 and TRBJ2-3, the CDR3 gives the full variable domain: DSGVTQTPKHLITATGQRVTLRCSPRSGDLSVYWYQQSLDQGLQFLIQYYNGEERAKGNILERFSAQQFPDLHSELNLSSLELGDSALYFCASSVGGPSTDTQYFGPGTRLTVL.

This clone has a count of ten or more. The genes are TRBV30 and TRBJ1-5, with 10 bases lining up with TRBD1. The CDR3 runs to 15 residues. Germline assignment: CDR1 GTSNPN and CDR2 SVGIG (reference sequence). V lost 4 bases to trimming and J lost 6 bases; unmatched junction nucleotides: 9. CDR3 residues: CAWTPPDRGLQPQHF. The CDR3 bases are TGTGCCTGGACCCCACCCGACAGGGGGCTTCAGCCCCAGCATTTT.

This clone came up many times. The J gene is TRBJ1-4, the V gene TRBV7-2; D call uncertain. Germline V gene lookup returns CDR1 SGHTA and CDR2 FQGNSA. The CDR3 is 14 residues long. Trimming left V 7 bases short and J 3 bases short, with 12 bases between. The CDR3 loop reads CASTEGRANEKLFF. The CDR3 bases are TGTGCCAGCACCGAGGGAAGGGCTAATGAAAAACTGTTTTTT.

In this sample, this clone turned up many times. This rearrangement joins TRBV30 to TRBJ1-3, with D possibly matching TRBD1 (6 bases). This CDR3 is 14 amino acids long. Germline loops: CDR1 GTSNPN, CDR2 SVGIG (reference sequence). V was pared by 3 bases and J by 4 bases, with 13 bases between. The CDR3 DNA reads as TGTGCCTGGAGGGGACAAAGCGCCGGAAACACCATATATTTT. As protein: CAWRGQSAGNTIYF.

The sample holds many counts of this clone. This sequence joins TRBV28 and TRBJ2-1; tentative D call: TRBD2 (6 bases). The CDR3 contains 15 residues. Germline lookup yields CDR1 MDHEN and CDR2 SYDVKM. The V and J ends lost 3 bases and 5 bases respectively, with 14 bases between them. The DNA of the CDR3 is TGTGCCAGCAGTTTCCCGACTAGTTCGCACAATGAGCAGTTCTTC. Amino acid sequence: CASSFPTSSHNEQFF.

Details on this clone: Given a much more abundant clone one base away, this may be a read error. The chain's CDR3 is CASTGTSGYHEQFF. For the CDR3, the DNA is TGTGCCAGCACCGGGACTAGTGGCTACCATGAGCAGTTCTTC. The chain uses TRBV6-1 and TRBJ2-1; 8 nucleotides line up with TRBD2. Germline assignment: CDR1 MNHNS and CDR2 SASEGT. The CDR3 spans 14 residues.

This clone was counted many times. Here the CDR3 DNA reads TGTGCCAGCAGCCGGGCCGGGACAGATGGAAACACCATATATTTT. As protein: CASSRAGTDGNTIYF. The chain couples TRBV4-2 to TRBJ1-3; TRBD1 matches at 7 bases. Trimming removed 4 bases from V and 3 bases from J; junction bases left unmatched: 6. The CDR3 consists of 15 residues. Germline lookup yields CDR1 LGHNA and CDR2 YNFKEQ.

The table lists this clone with many counts. The rearrangement uses TRBV25-1 and TRBJ1-3; D is perhaps TRBD1 (5 bases). The germline V and J ends were trimmed by 4 bases and 1 base, with 8 bases remaining between them. Germline V gives CDR1 MGHDK, CDR2 SYGVNS. The CDR3 length is 14 residues. The CDR3 bases are TGTGCCAGCAGTGTGGGGGGATCTGGAAACACCATATATTTT. It is translated as CASSVGGSGNTIYF.

At least ten counts were recorded for this clone. V usage is TRBV2 and J usage is TRBJ2-7, with D possibly being TRBD1 or TRBD2 (5 bases each). CDR3 length equals 15 residues. Trimming removed 4 bases from V and 4 bases from J, with 17 bases in between. Germline values: CDR1 SNHLY, CDR2 FYNNEI. The CDR3: CASSARGRAIYEQYF. The CDR3 bases are TGTGCCAGCAGTGCCCGGGGCAGGGCGATATACGAGCAGTACTTC.

This clone has a count of ten or more. This sequence joins TRBV2 and TRBJ2-3, with a tentative D call TRBD2 (6 bases). The CDR3 extends over 14 amino acids. V shed 6 bases and J shed 3 bases, with 13 bases lying between them. CDR1 is SNHLY and CDR2 is FYNNEI in the germline V gene. CDR3 coding DNA: TGTGCCAGCAGGACTGGGGGAGGAACAGATACGCAGTATTTT. This gives the protein CASRTGGGTDTQYF.

This clone was picked up many times. This rearrangement joins TRBV6-1 to TRBJ1-2; D is unclear. Germline V gene data show CDR1 as MNHNS and CDR2 as SASEGT. The V and J ends lost 7 bases and 7 bases respectively, with 16 bases between them. The CDR3 is made up of 13 amino acids. This CDR3 is CASTREPTGGYTF. The CDR3 DNA follows: TGTGCCAGCACGCGAGAGCCGACGGGTGGCTACACCTTC.

This clone is deemed medium-sized. The genes are TRBV5-1 and TRBJ2-1, with 8 nucleotides matching TRBD2. Per germline, CDR1 SGHRS and CDR2 YFSETQ. V dropped 6 bases and J dropped 0; count of bases not matched to a gene: 8. This CDR3 spans 16 amino acids. CDR3 loop: CASKWSGGFSYNEQFF. In DNA, the CDR3 is TGCGCCAGCAAATGGAGCGGGGGCTTCTCCTACAATGAGCAGTTCTTC.

The chain employs TRBV5-1 and TRBJ2-3; D possibly uses TRBD1 or TRBD2 (5 bases each). Trimming left V 0 bases short and J 1 base short, with 9 bases between. This CDR3 is 15 amino acids long. CDR1 SGHRS and CDR2 YFSETQ come from the germline V gene. The DNA of the CDR3 is TGCGCCAGCAGCTTGGATCTGGGGGGCACAGATACGCAGTATTTT. Translation gives CASSLDLGGTDTQYF.

The CDR3, as DNA: TGCAGTGCTACCAGCGGGAGAACCTACAATGAGCAGTTCTTC. Translated: CSATSGRTYNEQFF. The chain employs TRBV20-1 and TRBJ2-1, with TRBD2 matching 8 bases. CDR3 size: 14 residues. Germline V CDR1 and CDR2: DFQATT, SNEGSKA (reference sequence). V was clipped by 4 bases and J by 2 bases; unmatched bases: 4.

The sample holds many counts of this clone. CDR3 DNA: TGTGCCAGCAGCTATGGACAGGGAGGGGCCTACACCTTC. Translation: CASSYGQGGAYTF. The V gene is TRBV5-4, the J gene TRBJ1-2; the match to TRBD1 covers 8 bases. Germline assignment: CDR1 SGHNT and CDR2 YYREEE (reference sequence). This CDR3 is built from 13 residues. V gave up 3 bases and J gave up 10 bases; unmatched junction bases: 8.

There are many counts of this clone. The chain couples TRBV6-4 to TRBJ1-2; the D gene is possibly TRBD1 (5 bases). CDR1 MRHNA and CDR2 SNTAGT come from the germline V gene. The ends were cut back, 8 bases at V and 0 bases at J, with 16 bases in the middle. CDR3 length: 15 amino acids. The CDR3 DNA sequence: TGTGCCAGCGCCGTGTCATTGGGGCCTAACTATGGCTACACCTTC. Its protein product is CASAVSLGPNYGYTF.

This clone was found a few times. J is TRBJ2-5 and V is TRBV5-4; D is ambiguous. The germline CDR1 and CDR2 sequences are SGHNT and YYREEE (reference sequence). The CDR3 length is 11 residues. Deletions cut 2 bases from V and 2 bases from J, with 1 base between. In DNA form, the CDR3 reads TGTGCCAGCAGCTTACAAGAGACCCAGTACTTC. Amino acids: CASSLQETQYF.

By sample fraction, this clone is medium-sized. The CDR3 region is CASSFFGTSMATPGYTF. The DNA of the CDR3 is TGTGCCAGCAGCTTCTTCGGGACAAGTATGGCTACACCTGGCTACACCTTC. The chain combines TRBV13 with TRBJ1-2; possibly TRBD1 for D (6 bases). The CDR3 contains 17 residues. Per germline, CDR1 PRHDT and CDR2 FYEKMQ (reference sequence). V gave up 3 bases and J gave up 7 bases, with 24 bases separating them.

In this sample, this clone turned up many times. The CDR3 DNA reads as TGTGCCAGCAGCCACTACGGGACAGGAGACACTGAAGCTTTCTTT. It codes for CASSHYGTGDTEAFF. The chain recombines TRBV3-1 with TRBJ1-1; TRBD1 agrees at 8 bases. Germline CDR1 LGHDT, CDR2 YNNKEL (reference sequence). The trim removed 3 bases at V and 3 bases at J, leaving 6 bases unmatched. The CDR3 is 15 residues long. The entire variable domain, with the rest obtained from reference TRBV3-1 and TRBJ1-1, is as follows: DTAVSQTPKYLVTQMGNDKSIKCEQNLGHDTMYWYKQDSKKFLKIMFSYNNKELIINETVPNRFSPKSPDKAHLNLHINSLELGDSAVYFCASSHYGTGDTEAFFGQGTRLTVV.

This clone was seen repeatedly, ten times or more. V usage is TRBV7-6 and J usage is TRBJ2-5; 13 bases agree with TRBD2. The J segment lost 7 bases and the V segment lost 8 bases, leaving 19 bases of the junction unmatched. The CDR3 is 18 residues long. CDR1 and CDR2 (germline): SGHVS, FNYEAQ. DNA for the CDR3: TGTGCCAGCGCCCCCTTTAGCCAGACTAGCGGGGGGCTGGGGACCCAGTACTTC. Translated, it gives CASAPFSQTSGGLGTQYF.